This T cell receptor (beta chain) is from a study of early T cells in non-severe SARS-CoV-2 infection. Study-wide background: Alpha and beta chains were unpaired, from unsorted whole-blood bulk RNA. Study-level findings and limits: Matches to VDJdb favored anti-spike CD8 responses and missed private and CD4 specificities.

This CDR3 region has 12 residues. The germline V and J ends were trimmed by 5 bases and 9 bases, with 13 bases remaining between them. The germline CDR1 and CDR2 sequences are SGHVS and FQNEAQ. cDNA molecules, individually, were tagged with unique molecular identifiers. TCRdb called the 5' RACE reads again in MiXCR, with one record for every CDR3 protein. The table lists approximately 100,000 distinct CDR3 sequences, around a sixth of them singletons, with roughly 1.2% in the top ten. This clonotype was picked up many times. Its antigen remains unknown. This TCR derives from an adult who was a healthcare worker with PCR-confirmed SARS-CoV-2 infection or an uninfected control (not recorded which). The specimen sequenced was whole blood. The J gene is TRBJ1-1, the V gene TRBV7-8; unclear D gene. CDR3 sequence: CASSPRWGQAFF. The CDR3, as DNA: TGTGCCAGCAGCCCTAGATGGGGTCAAGCTTTCTTT.